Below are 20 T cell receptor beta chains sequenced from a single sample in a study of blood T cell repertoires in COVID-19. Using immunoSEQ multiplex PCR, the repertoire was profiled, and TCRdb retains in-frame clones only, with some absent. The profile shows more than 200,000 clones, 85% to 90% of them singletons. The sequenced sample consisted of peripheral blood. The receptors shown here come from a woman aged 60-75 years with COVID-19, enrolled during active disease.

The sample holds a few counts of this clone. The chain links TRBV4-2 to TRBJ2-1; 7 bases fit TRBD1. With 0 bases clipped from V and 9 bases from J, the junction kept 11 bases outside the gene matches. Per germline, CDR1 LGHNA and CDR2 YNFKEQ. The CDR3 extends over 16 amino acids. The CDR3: CASSQDSPGGSGEQFF. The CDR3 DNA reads TGTGCCAGCAGCCAAGATTCACCAGGGGGATCGGGTGAGCAGTTCTTC.

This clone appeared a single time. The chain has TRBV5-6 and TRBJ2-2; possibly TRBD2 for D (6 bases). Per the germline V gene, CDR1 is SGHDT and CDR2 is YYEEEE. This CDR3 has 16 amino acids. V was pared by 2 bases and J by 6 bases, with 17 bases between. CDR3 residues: CASSFRVLATPGELFF. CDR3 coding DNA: TGTGCCAGCAGCTTCAGGGTTCTAGCGACACCCGGGGAGCTGTTTTTT.

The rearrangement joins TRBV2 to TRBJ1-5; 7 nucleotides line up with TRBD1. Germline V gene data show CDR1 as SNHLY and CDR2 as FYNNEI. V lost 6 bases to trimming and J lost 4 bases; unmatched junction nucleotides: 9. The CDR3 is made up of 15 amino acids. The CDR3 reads CASRITGEANQPQHF. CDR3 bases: TGTGCCAGCAGAATTACAGGGGAGGCTAATCAGCCCCAGCATTTT.

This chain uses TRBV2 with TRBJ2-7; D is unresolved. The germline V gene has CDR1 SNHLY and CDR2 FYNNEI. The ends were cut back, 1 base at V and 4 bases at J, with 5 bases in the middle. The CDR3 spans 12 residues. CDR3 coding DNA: TGTGCCAGCAGTGAAGGCGAGTACGAGCAGTACTTC. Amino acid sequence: CASSEGEYEQYF.

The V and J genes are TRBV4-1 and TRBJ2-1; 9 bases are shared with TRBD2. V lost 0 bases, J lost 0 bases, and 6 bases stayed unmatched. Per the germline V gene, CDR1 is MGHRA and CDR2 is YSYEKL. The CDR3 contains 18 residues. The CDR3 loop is CASSQDYRTSDSYNEQFF. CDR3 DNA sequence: TGCGCCAGCAGCCAAGATTACCGGACTAGCGACTCCTACAATGAGCAGTTCTTC.

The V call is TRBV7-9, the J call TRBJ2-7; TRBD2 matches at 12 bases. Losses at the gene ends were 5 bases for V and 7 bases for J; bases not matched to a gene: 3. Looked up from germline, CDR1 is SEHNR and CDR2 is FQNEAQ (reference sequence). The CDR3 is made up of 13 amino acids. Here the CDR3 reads CASSLGLAGEQYF. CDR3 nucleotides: TGTGCCAGCAGCCTCGGACTAGCGGGGGAGCAGTACTTC.

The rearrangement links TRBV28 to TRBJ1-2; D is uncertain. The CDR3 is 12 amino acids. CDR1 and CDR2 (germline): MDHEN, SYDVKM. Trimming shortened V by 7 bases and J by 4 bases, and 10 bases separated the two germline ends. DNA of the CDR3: TGTGCCAGCACCCAAGCCCGCTATGGCTACACCTTC. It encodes CASTQARYGYTF.

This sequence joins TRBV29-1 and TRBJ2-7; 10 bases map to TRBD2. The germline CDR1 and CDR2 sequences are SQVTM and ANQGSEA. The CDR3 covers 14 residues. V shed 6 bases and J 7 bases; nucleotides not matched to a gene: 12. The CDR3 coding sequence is TGCAGCGTCGAAAAACCTAGCGGGAGTGGAGAGCAGTACTTC. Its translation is CSVEKPSGSGEQYF.

CDR3 in DNA: TGTGCCAGCAGTCCCGCAGGCTATGAGCAGTTCTTC. Translation: CASSPAGYEQFF. The chain has TRBV6-2 or TRBV6-3 and TRBJ2-1; D remains ambiguous. The CDR3 consists of 12 residues. Germline CDR1 is MNHEY and CDR2 is SVGEGT. With 5 bases removed from V and 8 bases from J, the gap between germline ends came to 10 bases.

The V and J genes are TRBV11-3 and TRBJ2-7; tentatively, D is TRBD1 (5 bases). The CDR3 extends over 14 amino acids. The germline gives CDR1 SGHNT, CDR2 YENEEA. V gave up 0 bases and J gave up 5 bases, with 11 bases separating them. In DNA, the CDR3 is TGTGCCAGCAGCTTAGATGCAGGGTGGAACGAGCAGTACTTC. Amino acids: CASSLDAGWNEQYF.

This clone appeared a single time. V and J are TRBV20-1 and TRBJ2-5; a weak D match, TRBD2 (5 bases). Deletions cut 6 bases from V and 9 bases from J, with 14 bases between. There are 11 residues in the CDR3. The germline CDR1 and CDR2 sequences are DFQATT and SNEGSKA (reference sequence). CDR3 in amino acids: CSASVGSPQYF. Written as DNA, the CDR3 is TGCAGTGCCTCAGTGGGGAGCCCCCAGTACTTC.

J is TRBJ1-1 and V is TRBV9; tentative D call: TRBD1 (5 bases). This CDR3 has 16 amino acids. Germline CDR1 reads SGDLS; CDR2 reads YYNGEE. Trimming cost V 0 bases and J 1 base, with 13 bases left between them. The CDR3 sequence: CASSVGGSGPNTEAFF. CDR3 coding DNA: TGTGCCAGCAGCGTAGGCGGATCAGGGCCGAACACTGAAGCTTTCTTT.

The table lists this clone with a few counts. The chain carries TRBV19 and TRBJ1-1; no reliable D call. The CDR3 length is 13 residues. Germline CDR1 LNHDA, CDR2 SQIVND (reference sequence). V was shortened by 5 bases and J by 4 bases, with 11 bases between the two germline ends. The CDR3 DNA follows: TGTGCCAGTAGTTCGGGTAGGAGCACTGAAGCTTTCTTT. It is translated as CASSSGRSTEAFF.

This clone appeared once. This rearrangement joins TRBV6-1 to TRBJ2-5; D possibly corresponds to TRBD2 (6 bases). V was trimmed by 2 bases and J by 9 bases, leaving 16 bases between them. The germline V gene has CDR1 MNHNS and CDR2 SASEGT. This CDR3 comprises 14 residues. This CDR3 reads CASSEPGRSGAQYF. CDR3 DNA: TGTGCCAGCAGTGAACCCGGGAGATCGGGGGCCCAGTACTTC.

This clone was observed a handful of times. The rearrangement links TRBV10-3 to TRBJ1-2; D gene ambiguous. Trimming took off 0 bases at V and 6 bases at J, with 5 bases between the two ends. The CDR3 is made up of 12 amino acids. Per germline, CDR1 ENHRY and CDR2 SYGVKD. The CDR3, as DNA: TGTGCCATCAGTGAGTCTGAGGATGGCTACACCTTC. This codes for CAISESEDGYTF.

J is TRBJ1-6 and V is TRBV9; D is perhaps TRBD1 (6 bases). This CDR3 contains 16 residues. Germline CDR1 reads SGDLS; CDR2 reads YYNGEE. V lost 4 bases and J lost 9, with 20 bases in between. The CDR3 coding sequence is TGTGCCAGCAGCACCCCCGGGACCGCCAGGGGTTCACCCCTCCACTTT. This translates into CASSTPGTARGSPLHF.

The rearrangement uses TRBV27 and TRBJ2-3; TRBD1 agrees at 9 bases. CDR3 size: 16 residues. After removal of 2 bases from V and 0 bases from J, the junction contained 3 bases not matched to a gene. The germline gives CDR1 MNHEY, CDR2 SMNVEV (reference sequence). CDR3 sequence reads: CASSLRGQGSTDTQYF. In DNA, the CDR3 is TGTGCCAGCAGTTTAAGGGGACAGGGAAGCACAGATACGCAGTATTTT.

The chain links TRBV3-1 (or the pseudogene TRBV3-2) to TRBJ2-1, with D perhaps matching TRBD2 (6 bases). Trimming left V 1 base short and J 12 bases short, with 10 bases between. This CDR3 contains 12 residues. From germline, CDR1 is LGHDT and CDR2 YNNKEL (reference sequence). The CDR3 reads CASSQVGGRQFF. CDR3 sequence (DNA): TGTGCCAGCAGCCAAGTAGGAGGGCGGCAGTTCTTC.

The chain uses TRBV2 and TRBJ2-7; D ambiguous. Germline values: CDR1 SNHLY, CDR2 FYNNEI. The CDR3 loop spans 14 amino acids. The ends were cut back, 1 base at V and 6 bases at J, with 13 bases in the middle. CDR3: CASSEVAVVGEQYF. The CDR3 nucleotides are TGTGCCAGCAGTGAAGTGGCGGTGGTCGGCGAGCAGTACTTC.

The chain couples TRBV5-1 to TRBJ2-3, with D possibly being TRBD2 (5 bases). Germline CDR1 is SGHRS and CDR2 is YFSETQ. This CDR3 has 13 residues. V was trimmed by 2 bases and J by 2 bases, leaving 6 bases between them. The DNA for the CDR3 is TGCGCCAGCAGCTTCGGGAACACAGATACGCAGTATTTT. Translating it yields CASSFGNTDTQYF.